The T cell receptor beta chain under discussion was sequenced for a study of shared clonotypes between healthy human individuals. The overall study: Per-donor plates numbered three CD4 naive, three CD4 memory, two CD8 naive and one CD8 memory.

The assay was run at deep level. Profiled with immunoSEQ multiplex PCR; TCRdb holds only in-frame clones, not every one. Among roughly 2.1 million clones listed, about 93% were seen once. The CDR3 spans 15 residues. Germline V gene sequence: CDR1 SGDLS, CDR2 YYNGEE. V gave up 4 bases and J gave up 4 bases, with 17 bases separating them. As defined, naive CD8 cells were CD45RO-negative and positively selected for CCR7, with terminally differentiated effector memory CD45RA+ cells excluded. This receptor was identified in a man aged 18 to 30 in good health. Some clones in this sample may be carry-over from other donors' samples. V is TRBV9 and J is TRBJ1-1, with D perhaps TRBD1 (5 bases). Sequencing input: naive CD8+ T cells from PBMCs. The CDR3 region is CASSRSGAGSTEAFF. CDR3 in DNA: TGTGCCAGCAGCCGTAGTGGGGCGGGGAGCACTGAAGCTTTCTTT.